The clone carrying this TCR beta chain has just a few counts. The data were obtained in a study of blood T cell repertoires in COVID-19. Across the whole study: Spain, Italy and the United States supplied samples that represented acute and convalescent COVID-19. The cDNA or gDNA used as material had been derived from T cells, B-cell-depleted T cells, or PBMCs.

Deletions cut 3 bases from V and 2 bases from J, with 16 bases between. Germline V gene lookup returns CDR1 LNHDA and CDR2 SQIVND (reference sequence). The CDR3 is made up of 17 amino acids. Method: immunoSEQ multiplex PCR; TCRdb's copy keeps in-frame clones and lacks some. The repertoire holds 200,000 to 250,000 clones, with more than 80% as singletons. Sequencing input: peripheral blood. This TCR came from a human donor in a cohort sampled during active COVID-19. The V gene is TRBV19, the J gene TRBJ2-2; perhaps TRBD1 as D (5 bases). The CDR3 loop is CASSMPIRQGNTGELFF. CDR3 nucleotide sequence: TGTGCCAGTAGTATGCCCATCCGGCAGGGTAACACCGGGGAGCTGTTTTTT.